The clone carrying this T cell receptor beta chain was counted at least ten times. Its antigen is not known. TCRdb reprocessed the RACE reads with MiXCR, giving one entry per CDR3 protein. The sample gives 370,000 or so distinct CDR3 sequences, 4% to 5.5% of which show up once; about 2.1% is in the top ten. CDR1 and CDR2 from the germline V gene are SGHRS and YFSETQ. The CDR3 length is 15 residues. Trimming shortened V by 2 bases and J by 2 bases, and 11 bases separated the two germline ends. The data stem from a study of human T cells and chemical hapten exposure. In the study overall: Each patch test put 0.01% DPC on the upper back, and results were read at 6 days.

Whole-study findings and limits: Donors, who had alopecia, may show an immune response that differs from healthy people's. TCRs whose frequency exceeded 1 in 1000 remained the same following DPC sensitization.

Regarding time point: patch test 1, 2 weeks after DPC sensitization. Treatment specified: therapeutic diphenylcyclopropenone sensitization with weekly scalp DPC. In every case, blood was obtained before the patch test was applied. Here the sequenced sample was whole blood, taken in connection with sensitization to the hapten diphenylcyclopropenone (DPC). The genes are TRBV5-1 and TRBJ1-5, with a tentative D call TRBD1 (6 bases). This receptor was obtained from a woman between 50 and 59 years old with alopecia areata. Some clones in this sample may be carry-over from other donors' samples. This CDR3 is CASSLQGTGNQPQHF. The CDR3, as DNA: TGCGCCAGCAGCTTACAGGGTACCGGCAATCAGCCCCAGCATTTT.